The TCR beta chain under discussion was sequenced for a study of T cell responses to AZD1222 COVID-19 vaccine. Trimming removed 6 bases from V and 5 bases from J; junction bases left unmatched: 12. Germline-derived CDR1 and CDR2 are MNHNY and SVGAGI (reference sequence). The CDR3 covers 16 residues. The data were produced by immunoSEQ multiplex PCR, yet TCRdb's version contains in-frame clones alone and is incomplete. The sample gives about 160,000 clones, 88% of which show up once; more than 5% is in the top ten. The receptor was isolated from an adult in good health. The rearrangement links TRBV6-6 to TRBJ1-2, with 10 positions matching TRBD1. The material sequenced was peripheral blood, taken on day 0 of AZD1222 vaccination. The CDR3 protein is CASRRPGTGDRYGYTF. DNA for the CDR3: TGTGCCAGCAGACGCCCCGGGACAGGGGATCGGTATGGCTACACCTTC.